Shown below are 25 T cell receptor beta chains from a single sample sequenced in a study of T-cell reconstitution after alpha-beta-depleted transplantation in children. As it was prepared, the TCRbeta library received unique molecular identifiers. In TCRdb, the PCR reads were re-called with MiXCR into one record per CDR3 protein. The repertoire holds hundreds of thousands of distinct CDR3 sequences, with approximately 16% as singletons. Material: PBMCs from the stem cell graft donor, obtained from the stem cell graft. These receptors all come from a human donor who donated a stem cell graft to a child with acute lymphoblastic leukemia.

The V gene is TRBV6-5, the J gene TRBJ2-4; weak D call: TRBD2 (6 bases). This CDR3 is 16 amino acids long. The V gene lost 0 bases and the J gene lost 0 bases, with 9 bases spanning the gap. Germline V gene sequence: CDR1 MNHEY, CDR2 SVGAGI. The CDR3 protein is CASSYSRGLAKNIQYF. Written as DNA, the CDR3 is TGTGCCAGCAGTTACTCGCGGGGACTAGCCAAAAACATTCAGTACTTC.

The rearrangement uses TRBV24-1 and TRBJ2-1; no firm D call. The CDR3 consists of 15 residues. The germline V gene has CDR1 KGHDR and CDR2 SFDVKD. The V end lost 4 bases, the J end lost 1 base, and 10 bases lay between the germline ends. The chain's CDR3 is CATSDSLGSYNEQFF. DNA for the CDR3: TGTGCCACCAGTGACTCACTGGGATCCTACAATGAGCAGTTCTTC.

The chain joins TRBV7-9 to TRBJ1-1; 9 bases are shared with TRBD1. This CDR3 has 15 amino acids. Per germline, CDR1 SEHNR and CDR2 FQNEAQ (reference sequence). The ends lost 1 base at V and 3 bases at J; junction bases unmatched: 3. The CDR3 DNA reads TGTGCCAGCAGCTTAGGTGACAGGGGGGACACTGAAGCTTTCTTT. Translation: CASSLGDRGDTEAFF.

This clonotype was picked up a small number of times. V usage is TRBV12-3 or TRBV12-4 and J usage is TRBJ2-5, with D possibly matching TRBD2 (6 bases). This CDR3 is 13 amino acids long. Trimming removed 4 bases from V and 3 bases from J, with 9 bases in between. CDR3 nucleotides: TGTGCCAGCAGTTCCTGGGGGGAAGAGACCCAGTACTTC. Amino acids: CASSSWGEETQYF.

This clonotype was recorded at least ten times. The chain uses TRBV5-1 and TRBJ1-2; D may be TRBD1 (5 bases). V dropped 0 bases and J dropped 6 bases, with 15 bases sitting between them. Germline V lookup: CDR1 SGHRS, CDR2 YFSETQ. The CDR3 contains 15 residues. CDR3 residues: CASSLAPGMRDGYTF. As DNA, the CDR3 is TGCGCCAGCAGCTTGGCGCCAGGGATGCGAGATGGCTACACCTTC.

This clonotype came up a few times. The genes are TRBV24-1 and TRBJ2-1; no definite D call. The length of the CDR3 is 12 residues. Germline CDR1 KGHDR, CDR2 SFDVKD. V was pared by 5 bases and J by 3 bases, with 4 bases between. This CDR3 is CATSGVYNEQFF. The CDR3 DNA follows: TGTGCCACCAGTGGGGTCTACAATGAGCAGTTCTTC.

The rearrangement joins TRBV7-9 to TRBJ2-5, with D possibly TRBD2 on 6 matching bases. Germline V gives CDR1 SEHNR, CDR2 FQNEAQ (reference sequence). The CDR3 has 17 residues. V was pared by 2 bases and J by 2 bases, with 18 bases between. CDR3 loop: CASSLSWGVLPQETQYF. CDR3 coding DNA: TGTGCCAGCAGCTTAAGTTGGGGGGTCCTACCTCAAGAGACCCAGTACTTC.

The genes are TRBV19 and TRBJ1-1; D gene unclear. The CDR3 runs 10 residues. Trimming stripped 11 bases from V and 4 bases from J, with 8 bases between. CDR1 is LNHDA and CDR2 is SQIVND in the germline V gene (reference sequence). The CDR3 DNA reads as TGTGCCTCAGGCGTCACTGAAGCTTTCTTT. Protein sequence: CASGVTEAFF.

The CDR3 coding sequence is TGTGCCAGCAGCTTAGGGGTCCCGCGAGGCGAGCAGTACTTC. Protein: CASSLGVPRGEQYF. V usage is TRBV7-6 and J usage is TRBJ2-7, with D unclear. The CDR3 spans 14 residues. V was cut by 1 base and J by 6 bases, with 13 bases left in between. Per the germline V gene, CDR1 is SGHVS and CDR2 is FNYEAQ.

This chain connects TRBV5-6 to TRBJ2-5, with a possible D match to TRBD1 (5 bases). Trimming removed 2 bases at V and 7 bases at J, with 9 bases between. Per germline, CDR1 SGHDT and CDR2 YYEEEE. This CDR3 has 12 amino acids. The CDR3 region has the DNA TGTGCCAGCAGCTTTGGGGCCTCGACCCAGTACTTC. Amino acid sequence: CASSFGASTQYF.

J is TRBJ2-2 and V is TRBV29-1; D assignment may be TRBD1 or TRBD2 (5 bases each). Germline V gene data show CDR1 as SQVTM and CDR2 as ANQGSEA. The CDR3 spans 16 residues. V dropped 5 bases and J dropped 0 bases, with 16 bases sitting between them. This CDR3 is CSVKTGTIANTGELFF. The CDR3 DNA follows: TGCAGCGTTAAAACCGGGACCATCGCGAACACCGGGGAGCTGTTTTTT.

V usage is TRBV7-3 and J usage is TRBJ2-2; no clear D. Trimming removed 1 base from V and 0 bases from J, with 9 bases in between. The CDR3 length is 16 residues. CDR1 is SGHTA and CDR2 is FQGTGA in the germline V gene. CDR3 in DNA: TGTGCCAGCAGCTTAAATCCCGGAGCGAACACCGGGGAGCTGTTTTTT. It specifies CASSLNPGANTGELFF.

CDR3 sequence: CASSVVGLAGGPTATGELFF. CDR3 DNA sequence: TGTGCCAGCAGCGTAGTTGGACTAGCGGGAGGGCCGACGGCCACCGGGGAGCTGTTTTTT. The chain employs TRBV9 and TRBJ2-2; TRBD2 agrees at 15 bases. Per germline, CDR1 SGDLS and CDR2 YYNGEE. V lost 0 bases and J lost 4; bases outside the gene matches: 10. The CDR3 totals 20 residues.

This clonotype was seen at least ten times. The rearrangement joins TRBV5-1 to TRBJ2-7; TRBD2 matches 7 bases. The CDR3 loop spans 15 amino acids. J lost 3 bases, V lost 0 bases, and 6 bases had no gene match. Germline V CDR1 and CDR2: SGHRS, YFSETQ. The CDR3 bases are TGCGCCAGCAGCTTGGGTGGCGGGAGTAGCTACGAGCAGTACTTC. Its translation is CASSLGGGSSYEQYF.

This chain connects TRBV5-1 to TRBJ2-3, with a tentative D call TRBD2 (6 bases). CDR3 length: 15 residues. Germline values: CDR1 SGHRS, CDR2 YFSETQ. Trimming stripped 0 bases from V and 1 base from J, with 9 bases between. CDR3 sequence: CASSLERVGTDTQYF. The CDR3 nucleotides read TGCGCCAGCAGCTTGGAGCGGGTGGGCACAGATACGCAGTATTTT. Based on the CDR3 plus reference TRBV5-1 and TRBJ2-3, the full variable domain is KAGVTQTPRYLIKTRGQQVTLSCSPISGHRSVSWYQQTPGQGLQFLFEYFSETQRNKGNFPGRFSGRQFSNSRSEMNVSTLELGDSALYLCASSLERVGTDTQYFGPGTRLTVL.

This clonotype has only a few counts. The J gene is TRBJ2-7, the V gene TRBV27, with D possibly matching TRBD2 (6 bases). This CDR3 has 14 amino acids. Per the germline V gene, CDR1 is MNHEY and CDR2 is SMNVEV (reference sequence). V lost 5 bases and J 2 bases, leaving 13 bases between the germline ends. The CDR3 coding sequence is TGTGCCAGCAGTCCTTTAGCGGAAACCTACGAGCAGTACTTC. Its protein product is CASSPLAETYEQYF.

CDR3: CASSRTTPEGNEQFF. As DNA, the CDR3 is TGCGCCAGCAGCCGGACAACCCCCGAGGGCAATGAGCAGTTCTTC. The chain combines TRBV4-1 with TRBJ2-1, with D tentatively TRBD1 or TRBD2 (5 bases each). The germline V gene encodes CDR1 MGHRA and CDR2 YSYEKL. CDR3 length equals 15 residues. The V gene lost 4 bases and the J gene lost 6 bases, with 16 bases spanning the gap.

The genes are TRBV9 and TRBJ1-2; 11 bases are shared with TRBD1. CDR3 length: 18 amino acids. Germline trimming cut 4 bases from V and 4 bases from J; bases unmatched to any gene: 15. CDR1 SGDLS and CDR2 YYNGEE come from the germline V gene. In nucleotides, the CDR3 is TGTGCCAGCAGCCCAACGGCTCTCTGGACAGGGGGCACCTATGGCTACACCTTC. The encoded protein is CASSPTALWTGGTYGYTF.

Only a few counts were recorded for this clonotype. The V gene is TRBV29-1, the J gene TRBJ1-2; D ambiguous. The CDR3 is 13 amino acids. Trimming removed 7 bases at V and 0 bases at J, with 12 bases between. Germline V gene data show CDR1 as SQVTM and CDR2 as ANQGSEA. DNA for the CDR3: TGCAGCGCCGCCAGGTCTTCTAACTATGGCTACACCTTC. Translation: CSAARSSNYGYTF.

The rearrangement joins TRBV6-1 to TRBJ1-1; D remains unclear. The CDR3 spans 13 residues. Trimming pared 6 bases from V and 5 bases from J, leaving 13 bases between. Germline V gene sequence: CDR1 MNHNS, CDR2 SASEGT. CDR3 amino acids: CASRDMERTEAFF. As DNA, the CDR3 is TGTGCCAGCAGAGACATGGAGAGAACTGAAGCTTTCTTT.

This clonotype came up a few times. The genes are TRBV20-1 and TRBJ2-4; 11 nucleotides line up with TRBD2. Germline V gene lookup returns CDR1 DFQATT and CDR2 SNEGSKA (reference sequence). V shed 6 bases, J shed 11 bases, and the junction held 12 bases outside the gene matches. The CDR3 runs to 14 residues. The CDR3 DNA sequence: TGCAGTGCCCATAGCGGGAGGGATTGGAGGGTTCAGTACTTC. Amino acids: CSAHSGRDWRVQYF.

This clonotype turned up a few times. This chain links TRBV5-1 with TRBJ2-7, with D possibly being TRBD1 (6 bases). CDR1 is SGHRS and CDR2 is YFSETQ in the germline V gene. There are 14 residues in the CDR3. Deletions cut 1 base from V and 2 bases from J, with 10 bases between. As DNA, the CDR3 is TGCGCCAGCAGCTTGATGGGACACCCCTACGAGCAGTACTTC. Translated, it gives CASSLMGHPYEQYF.

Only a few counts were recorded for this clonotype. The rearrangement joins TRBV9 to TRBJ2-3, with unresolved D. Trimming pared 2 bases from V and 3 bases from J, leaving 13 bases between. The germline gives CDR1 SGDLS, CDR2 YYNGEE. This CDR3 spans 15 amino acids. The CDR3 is CASSVSAVGTDTQYF. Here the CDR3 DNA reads TGTGCCAGCAGCGTCTCGGCGGTAGGAACAGATACGCAGTATTTT.

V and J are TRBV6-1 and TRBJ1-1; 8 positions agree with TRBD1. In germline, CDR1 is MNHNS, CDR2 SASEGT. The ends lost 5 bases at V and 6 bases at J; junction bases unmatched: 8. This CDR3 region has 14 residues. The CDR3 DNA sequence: TGTGCCAGCAGTAAAGACAGGGGTGGCCCTGAAGCTTTCTTT. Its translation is CASSKDRGGPEAFF.

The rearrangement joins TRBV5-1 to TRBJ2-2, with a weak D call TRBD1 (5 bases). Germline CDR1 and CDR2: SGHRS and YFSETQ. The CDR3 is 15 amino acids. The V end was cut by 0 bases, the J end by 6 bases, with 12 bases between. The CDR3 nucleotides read TGCGCCAGCAGCTTGGATGTGCCAGGGCCCGGGGAGCTGTTTTTT. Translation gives CASSLDVPGPGELFF.